The entry below describes one T cell receptor (beta chain). Antigen unknown. Culturing for nine to ten days preceded CD4+ T cell isolation. Each participant was given two doses of one vaccine (BNT162b2 or mRNA-1273). Sequencing used immunoSEQ multiplex PCR; TCRdb keeps in-frame clones, though not all of them. The sample includes approximately 61,000 clones, around 73% of them seen just once. V lost 6 bases to trimming and J lost 5 bases, with 16 bases between them. The CDR3 covers 15 residues. CDR1 MDHEN and CDR2 SYDVKM come from the germline V gene. The data originate from a study of vaccination effects on CD4 cells after COVID-19. Points from the study as a whole: The study had few convalescent patients and no early post-infection timepoints.

The specimen comprised CD4+ T cells from PBMCs cultured without peptide, sampled after COVID-19 vaccination. The chain carries TRBV28 and TRBJ2-2, with no clear D. The receptor was isolated from a human donor who received a COVID-19 vaccine. The CDR3 loop is CASRRSSMGTGELFF. CDR3 bases: TGTGCCAGCAGGCGCTCCTCTATGGGGACCGGGGAGCTGTTTTTT.